A single sample is the source of the 8 T cell receptor beta chains below, sequenced in a study of blood T cell repertoires in COVID-19 (TCRdb year 2020). Library method: the immunoSEQ multiplex PCR assay. TCRdb retrieved this table from immuneACCESS and kept in-frame rearrangements only. Not all clones are present; in checked studies, unresolved V genes account for under half, and no reason is known for the remainder. The sample yields over 30,000 clones; just under 80% were counted once. Of the sample, roughly 40% is held by the ten largest clones. Specimen: peripheral blood. These receptors were taken from a man of 80 years or more with active or convalescent COVID-19.

This clone has only one observation. The chain uses TRBV19 and TRBJ1-4; 8 positions match TRBD1. CDR1 is LNHDA and CDR2 is SQIVND in the germline V gene (reference sequence). The CDR3 length is 13 residues. Trimming at V came to 5 bases and at J to 7 bases, leaving 3 bases not matched to a gene. CDR3 nucleotide sequence: TGTGCCAGTAGTCAGGGGGCAAGTGAAAAACTGTTTTTT. This translates into CASSQGASEKLFF.

The gene calls are TRBV15 and TRBJ1-2; 8 bases line up with TRBD1. The CDR3 loop spans 13 amino acids. Germline lookup yields CDR1 LNHNV and CDR2 YYDKDF (reference sequence). The V gene end was trimmed by 1 base and the J gene end by 6 bases; junction bases not matched to a gene: 1. Here the CDR3 DNA reads TGTGCCACCAGCAGAGGACAGGGGAATGGCTACACCTTC. Its protein is CATSRGQGNGYTF. Supplemented by reference TRBV15 and TRBJ1-2, the full variable domain reads DAMVIQNPRYQVTQFGKPVTLSCSQTLNHNVMYWYQQKSSQAPKLLFHYYDKDFNNEADTPDNFQSRRPNTSFCFLDIRSPGLGDTAMYLCATSRGQGNGYTFGSGTRLTVV.

The V gene is TRBV28, the J gene TRBJ1-2, with 9 nucleotides matching TRBD1. After removal of 6 bases from V and 6 bases from J, the junction contained 11 bases not matched to a gene. From germline, CDR1 is MDHEN and CDR2 SYDVKM. The CDR3 runs to 15 residues. CDR3 DNA sequence: TGTGCCAGCAGCCCTCAAACCGGGACAGGGCATGGCTACACCTTC. Translated, it gives CASSPQTGTGHGYTF.

Concerning this clone itself: The sample carries other DNA sequences with the same CDR3. This sequence joins TRBV11-3 and TRBJ1-1, with TRBD1 matching over 9 bases. J was trimmed by 5 bases and V by 6 bases; bases with no gene match: 4. CDR3 length: 13 amino acids. Per the germline V gene, CDR1 is SGHNT and CDR2 is YENEEA. The CDR3 DNA reads as TGTGCCAGCAGTCGACAGGGGGGTACTGAAGCTTTCTTT. It yields the protein CASSRQGGTEAFF.

The J gene is TRBJ1-4, the V gene TRBV25-1, with 7 bases fitting TRBD1. Germline CDR1 reads MGHDK; CDR2 reads SYGVNS. The CDR3 is 15 amino acids. J lost 8 bases, V lost 4 bases, and 10 bases had no gene match. This chain's CDR3 is CASSAVTGAAEKLFF. The CDR3 nucleotides read TGTGCCAGCAGTGCAGTCACAGGGGCCGCGGAAAAACTGTTTTTT.

This chain joins TRBV7-3 and TRBJ2-1; weak D call: TRBD1 (5 bases). This CDR3 has 14 residues. The V gene's germline CDR1 is SGHTA and CDR2 FQGTGA. The germline V and J ends were trimmed by 6 bases and 6 bases, with 15 bases remaining between them. The CDR3 protein is CASSSMDNLNEQFF. The CDR3, as DNA: TGTGCCAGCAGTTCCATGGACAACCTCAATGAGCAGTTCTTC.

The chain uses TRBV9 and TRBJ2-1, with TRBD2 matching 9 bases. CDR3 size: 14 residues. The V gene end was trimmed by 3 bases and the J gene end by 7 bases; junction bases not matched to a gene: 5. In germline, CDR1 is SGDLS, CDR2 YYNGEE. In DNA form, the CDR3 reads TGTGCCAGCAGCGAAGGCGGGGGGGCAAATGAGCAGTTCTTC. It yields the protein CASSEGGGANEQFF.

The chain links TRBV7-9 to TRBJ2-3; 7 nucleotides align to TRBD2. Trimming removed 5 bases from V and 5 bases from J; junction bases left unmatched: 13. CDR1 is SEHNR, CDR2 FQNEAQ, per germline (reference sequence). This CDR3 is built from 16 residues. Here the CDR3 reads CASSHPYREDGDTQYF. The CDR3 coding sequence is TGTGCCAGCAGCCACCCCTACCGGGAGGATGGAGATACGCAGTATTTT.